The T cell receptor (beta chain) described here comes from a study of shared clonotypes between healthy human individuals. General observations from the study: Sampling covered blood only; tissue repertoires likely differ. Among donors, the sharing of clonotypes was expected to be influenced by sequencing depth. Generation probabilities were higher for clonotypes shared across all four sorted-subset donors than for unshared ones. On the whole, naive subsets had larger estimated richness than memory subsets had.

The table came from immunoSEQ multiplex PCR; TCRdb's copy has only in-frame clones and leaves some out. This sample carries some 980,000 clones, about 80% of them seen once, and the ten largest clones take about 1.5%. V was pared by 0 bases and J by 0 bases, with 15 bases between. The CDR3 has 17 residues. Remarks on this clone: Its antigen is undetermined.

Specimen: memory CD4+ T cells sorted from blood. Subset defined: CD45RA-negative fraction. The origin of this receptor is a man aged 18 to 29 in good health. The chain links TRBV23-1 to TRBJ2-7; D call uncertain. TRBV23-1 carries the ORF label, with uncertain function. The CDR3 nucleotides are TGCGCCAGCAGTCAATCCGATCCAGGAACGGGCTCCTACGAGCAGTACTTC. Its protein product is CASSQSDPGTGSYEQYF.